This T cell receptor beta chain was recorded in a study of blood T cells in healthy people across ages. The draw of peripheral blood yielded about 9.4 milliliters from each donor. Per individual sample, total RNA of at least 5 micrograms was extracted. A few counts support this clonotype. A much larger clone lies a single base off, so this may be a read error. A sample-barcoded 5' primer and a J-beta primer mix were used in a second PCR of roughly 7 to 12 cycles. Every cDNA was tagged by a template-switch adaptor with 12 random nucleotides. One entry per CDR3 protein, called by TCRdb with MiXCR from the 5' RACE reads. Of around 900,000 distinct CDR3 sequences detected, 29% appear once; the ten largest clones hold 17%. Germline V gives CDR1 ENHRY, CDR2 SYGVKD. The CDR3 contains 14 residues. V dropped 6 bases and J dropped 4; count of bases not matched to a gene: 7.

The sample consisted of blood. This clonotype originated in an elderly woman in good health. The chain employs TRBV10-3 and TRBJ2-5, with TRBD2 matching over 8 bases. CDR3: CAIREAGGRETQYF. CDR3 sequence (DNA): TGTGCCATCAGGGAGGCGGGGGGAAGAGAGACCCAGTACTTC.